One and the same sample provided the 31 T cell receptor beta chains below, sequenced in a study of CD8+ T cells in alopecia areata. Sequencing used cDNA as its template, made by extracting RNA and reverse transcribing it. The method was immunoSEQ multiplex PCR; TCRdb's version includes in-frame clones alone and lacks a portion of them. The sample yields roughly 60,000 clones, roughly 47% seen once. Source material: NKG2D-low CD8+ T cells sorted from blood. The receptor source for this set is a human donor with alopecia areata.

This rearrangement joins TRBV29-1 to TRBJ2-2, with D perhaps matching TRBD1 (6 bases). Germline assignment: CDR1 SQVTM and CDR2 ANQGSEA. Trimming stripped 6 bases from V and 6 bases from J, with 20 bases between. CDR3 length: 15 amino acids. Here the CDR3 DNA reads TGCAGCGTCCCTCGGTACGGGGCAGGGGCCGGGGAGCTGTTTTTT. Its protein product is CSVPRYGAGAGELFF.

CDR3 region: CASSLSPNTGELFF. Here the CDR3 DNA reads TGTGCCAGCAGCTTAAGCCCGAACACCGGGGAGCTGTTTTTT. The rearrangement uses TRBV5-6 and TRBJ2-2; the D is unclear. Trimming cost V 2 bases and J 0 bases, with 5 bases left between them. The CDR3 contains 14 residues. Per germline, CDR1 SGHDT and CDR2 YYEEEE.

The gene calls are TRBV23-1 and TRBJ2-7, with 9 bases fitting TRBD1. TRBV23-1 is reported as an ORF; its role is uncertain. The V segment lost 3 bases and the J segment 1 base; nucleotides outside the gene matches: 16. The length of the CDR3 is 19 residues. The CDR3 DNA reads as TGCGCCAGCAGTCATCCCCAAAAGGACAGGGGAAAATCATCCTACGAGCAGTACTTC. Its protein product is CASSHPQKDRGKSSYEQYF.

The chain couples TRBV9 to TRBJ2-7; a weak D match, TRBD2 (6 bases). Germline V lookup: CDR1 SGDLS, CDR2 YYNGEE. V was cut by 3 bases and J by 4 bases, with 14 bases left in between. This CDR3 contains 14 residues. CDR3 in amino acids: CASSATGLKYEQYF. The CDR3 coding sequence is TGTGCCAGCAGCGCCACGGGACTCAAGTACGAGCAGTACTTC. The whole variable domain, remainder taken from reference TRBV9 and TRBJ2-7, is DSGVTQTPKHLITATGQRVTLRCSPRSGDLSVYWYQQSLDQGLQFLIQYYNGEERAKGNILERFSAQQFPDLHSELNLSSLELGDSALYFCASSATGLKYEQYFGPGTRLTVT.

The rearrangement uses TRBV29-1 and TRBJ1-1; 10 bases fit TRBD1. Germline CDR1 is SQVTM and CDR2 is ANQGSEA. The length of the CDR3 is 16 residues. Trimming removed 6 bases from V and 4 bases from J; junction bases left unmatched: 14. The CDR3 protein is CSVGDRGKGRVTEAFF. DNA of the CDR3: TGCAGCGTCGGGGACAGGGGAAAGGGGCGGGTCACTGAAGCTTTCTTT.

This chain links TRBV27 with TRBJ2-1; 8 nucleotides align to TRBD2. Trimming at V came to 6 bases and at J to 4 bases, leaving 5 bases not matched to a gene. CDR1 and CDR2 (germline): MNHEY, SMNVEV (reference sequence). The CDR3 sequence is 14 residues long. The CDR3 region has the DNA TGTGCCAGCAGGGATAGCGGGACTTACAATGAGCAGTTCTTC. Protein: CASRDSGTYNEQFF.

This clone appeared a few times. The chain is built from TRBV29-1 and TRBJ1-1; the match to TRBD1 covers 7 bases. Trimming at V came to 5 bases and at J to 3 bases, leaving 3 bases not matched to a gene. CDR3 length: 12 residues. Germline-derived CDR1 and CDR2 are SQVTM and ANQGSEA. The CDR3 protein is CSVQGGHTEAFF. CDR3 coding DNA: TGCAGCGTTCAGGGGGGTCACACTGAAGCTTTCTTT.

The rearrangement joins TRBV5-1 to TRBJ1-2, with 12 bases aligning to TRBD1. CDR3 size: 15 residues. CDR1 and CDR2 (germline): SGHRS, YFSETQ. After removal of 3 bases from V and 4 bases from J, the junction contained 4 bases not matched to a gene. CDR3 sequence (DNA): TGCGCCAGCAGCTACGGGACAGGGGGCGGCTATGGCTACACCTTC. Encoded protein: CASSYGTGGGYGYTF. Combining the CDR3 with reference TRBV5-1 and TRBJ1-2 gives the whole variable domain KAGVTQTPRYLIKTRGQQVTLSCSPISGHRSVSWYQQTPGQGLQFLFEYFSETQRNKGNFPGRFSGRQFSNSRSEMNVSTLELGDSALYLCASSYGTGGGYGYTFGSGTRLTVV.

The chain joins TRBV7-9 to TRBJ2-7; D is unresolved. The CDR3 sequence is 14 residues long. Trimming took off 3 bases at V and 2 bases at J, with 11 bases between the two ends. Germline V CDR1 and CDR2: SEHNR, FQNEAQ (reference sequence). As DNA, the CDR3 is TGTGCCAGCAGCTTCCCGGACGTCACCTACGAGCAGTACTTC. Amino acids: CASSFPDVTYEQYF.

The chain links TRBV18 to TRBJ2-7, with D tentatively TRBD1 or TRBD2 (5 bases each). With 2 bases removed from V and 5 bases from J, the gap between germline ends came to 16 bases. The germline V gene encodes CDR1 KGHSH and CDR2 LQKENI. This CDR3 comprises 15 residues. CDR3 loop: CASSPRGPEGDEQYF. In DNA form, the CDR3 reads TGTGCCAGCTCACCAAGGGGCCCCGAGGGCGACGAGCAGTACTTC.

In its sample, this clone was seen once. This chain links TRBV6-1 with TRBJ2-5; D is perhaps TRBD1 (5 bases). V was trimmed by 3 bases and J by 4 bases, leaving 9 bases between them. Germline CDR1 and CDR2: MNHNS and SASEGT. The CDR3 extends over 13 amino acids. CDR3 amino acids: CASSDGAGETQYF. CDR3 nucleotides: TGTGCCAGCAGTGATGGGGCAGGAGAGACCCAGTACTTC.

This clone showed up just a few times. The V and J genes are TRBV29-1 and TRBJ2-5; 11 bases match TRBD2. This CDR3 has 15 amino acids. J was trimmed by 0 bases and V by 4 bases; bases with no gene match: 4. The germline CDR1 and CDR2 sequences are SQVTM and ANQGSEA. In nucleotides, the CDR3 is TGCAGCGTTGGGCCTAGCGGGAGGAACCAAGAGACCCAGTACTTC. Protein sequence: CSVGPSGRNQETQYF.

This chain links TRBV5-1 with TRBJ2-6; the D gene is possibly TRBD1 (5 bases). Germline assignment: CDR1 SGHRS and CDR2 YFSETQ. The V end was cut by 0 bases, the J end by 0 bases, with 13 bases between. The CDR3 sequence is 18 residues long. The chain's CDR3 is CASSLARPGPSGANVLTF. The CDR3 DNA sequence: TGCGCCAGCAGCTTGGCTCGGCCAGGGCCCTCTGGGGCCAACGTCCTGACTTTC.

The chain joins TRBV5-1 to TRBJ1-1; no clear D gene. Germline V gives CDR1 SGHRS, CDR2 YFSETQ. V gave up 0 bases and J gave up 1 base, with 7 bases separating them. The CDR3 is made up of 14 amino acids. Here the CDR3 DNA reads TGCGCCAGCAGCTTGGAGGGCGGGAACACTGAAGCTTTCTTT. It is translated as CASSLEGGNTEAFF.

The chain links TRBV5-1 to TRBJ1-2, with a weak D call TRBD1 (6 bases). This CDR3 contains 12 residues. The germline CDR1 and CDR2 sequences are SGHRS and YFSETQ. V was trimmed by 5 bases and J by 4 bases, leaving 9 bases between them. CDR3 in amino acids: CASRDSSYGYTF. Written as DNA, the CDR3 is TGCGCCAGCAGGGACAGCTCCTATGGCTACACCTTC.

In this sample, this clone turned up a few times. The V gene is TRBV7-8, the J gene TRBJ2-7, with TRBD1 matching over 8 bases. Germline CDR1 and CDR2: SGHVS and FQNEAQ. The CDR3 is 14 residues long. The J segment lost 5 bases and the V segment lost 4 bases, leaving 7 bases of the junction unmatched. The CDR3 DNA is TGTGCCAGCAGCTCAGGGGGCAGCACACACGAGCAGTACTTC. Its translation: CASSSGGSTHEQYF.

The table lists this clone with many counts. The rearrangement uses TRBV7-9 and TRBJ1-4; D is possibly TRBD1 (5 bases). Germline loops: CDR1 SEHNR, CDR2 FQNEAQ (reference sequence). Trimming took 1 base from V and 7 from J, leaving 13 bases between them. The CDR3 is made up of 15 amino acids. Written as DNA, the CDR3 is TGTGCCAGCAGCTTAGAGGGGACTCGCAGTGAAAAACTGTTTTTT. Translation gives CASSLEGTRSEKLFF.

This CDR3 reads CASSVTGPWDEQFF. CDR3 bases: TGCGCCAGCAGCGTGACAGGGCCCTGGGATGAGCAGTTCTTC. This rearrangement joins TRBV5-1 to TRBJ2-1; 7 bases map to TRBD1. Germline CDR1 is SGHRS and CDR2 is YFSETQ. J was trimmed by 8 bases and V by 4 bases; bases with no gene match: 9. The length of the CDR3 is 14 residues.

Only a few counts were recorded for this clone. This chain connects TRBV7-9 to TRBJ2-7; 10 nucleotides line up with TRBD1. CDR1 is SEHNR and CDR2 is FQNEAQ in the germline V gene (reference sequence). After removal of 6 bases from V and 4 bases from J, the junction contained 6 bases not matched to a gene. This CDR3 contains 14 residues. The DNA of the CDR3 is TGTGCCAGCAGTTGGGACAGGGGTGGGTACGAGCAGTACTTC. Protein: CASSWDRGGYEQYF.

V and J are TRBV2 and TRBJ1-2, with D maybe TRBD1 (6 bases). The CDR3 contains 13 residues. The V gene's germline CDR1 is SNHLY and CDR2 FYNNEI. Trimming removed 9 bases at V and 8 bases at J, with 19 bases between. In DNA form, the CDR3 reads TGTGCCAGACAACTCACAGGGTATTACGGCTACACCTTC. Translating it yields CARQLTGYYGYTF.

The chain has TRBV29-1 and TRBJ2-3; D gene uncertain. The V end was cut by 3 bases, the J end by 2 bases, with 15 bases between. CDR3 length equals 15 residues. Germline assignment: CDR1 SQVTM and CDR2 ANQGSEA. The CDR3 loop is CSVDGDQDLTDTQYF. CDR3 nucleotide sequence: TGCAGCGTTGATGGGGATCAGGACCTCACAGATACGCAGTATTTT.

The V call is TRBV29-1, the J call TRBJ2-7; perhaps TRBD1 as D (6 bases). Germline V gene sequence: CDR1 SQVTM, CDR2 ANQGSEA. The CDR3 is 17 amino acids. The germline V and J ends were trimmed by 1 base and 2 bases, with 21 bases remaining between them. The CDR3 loop reads CSVEGRGSGTSTYEQYF. For the CDR3, the DNA is TGCAGCGTTGAAGGAAGGGGGTCGGGGACAAGTACCTACGAGCAGTACTTC.

This chain joins TRBV4-1 and TRBJ2-7; D is tentatively TRBD1 or TRBD2 (5 bases each). This CDR3 is built from 15 residues. Germline V CDR1 and CDR2: MGHRA, YSYEKL. V lost 0 bases to trimming and J lost 4 bases, with 13 bases between them. The CDR3 loop is CASSQEGLRGYEQYF. In DNA form, the CDR3 reads TGCGCCAGCAGCCAAGAGGGTCTGAGGGGATACGAGCAGTACTTC.

V is TRBV7-9 and J is TRBJ2-3; D is unclear. This CDR3 has 12 residues. Germline CDR1 and CDR2: SEHNR and FQNEAQ (reference sequence). V lost 4 bases to trimming and J lost 5 bases, with 7 bases between them. The CDR3 DNA sequence: TGTGCCAGCAGCTGGCAGAAAGATACGCAGTATTTT. It is translated as CASSWQKDTQYF.

The V gene is TRBV29-1, the J gene TRBJ2-7, with D maybe TRBD2 (6 bases). Looked up from germline, CDR1 is SQVTM and CDR2 is ANQGSEA. The germline V and J ends were trimmed by 6 bases and 4 bases, with 13 bases remaining between them. The CDR3 runs 12 residues. The CDR3 spells CSVLGGQYEQYF. The DNA for the CDR3 is TGCAGCGTACTCGGGGGTCAATACGAGCAGTACTTC.

The rearrangement joins TRBV9 to TRBJ2-7, with TRBD2 matching 15 bases. Trimming removed 3 bases from V and 4 bases from J; junction bases left unmatched: 2. CDR3 length: 15 residues. The germline CDR1 and CDR2 sequences are SGDLS and YYNGEE. The CDR3 loop reads CASSGGLAGGYEQYF. The DNA of the CDR3 is TGTGCCAGCAGCGGGGGACTAGCGGGAGGTTACGAGCAGTACTTC. The whole variable domain, filled in from reference TRBV9 and TRBJ2-7, reads DSGVTQTPKHLITATGQRVTLRCSPRSGDLSVYWYQQSLDQGLQFLIQYYNGEERAKGNILERFSAQQFPDLHSELNLSSLELGDSALYFCASSGGLAGGYEQYFGPGTRLTVT.

In DNA, the CDR3 is TGCGCCAGCAGCCAAGGGGACGGCCTATCCTACAATGAGCAGTTCTTC. Its protein is CASSQGDGLSYNEQFF. The rearrangement joins TRBV4-3 to TRBJ2-1; D is perhaps TRBD1 or TRBD2 (5 bases each). Germline assignment: CDR1 LGHNA and CDR2 YSLEER. V lost 1 base and J lost 1, with 11 bases in between. CDR3 size: 16 residues.

This clone was counted a few times. This chain links TRBV7-9 with TRBJ2-7, with D uncertain. V dropped 4 bases and J dropped 3 bases, with 10 bases sitting between them. The CDR3 runs to 13 residues. The germline gives CDR1 SEHNR, CDR2 FQNEAQ (reference sequence). CDR3: CASSSDRYYEQYF. CDR3 bases: TGTGCCAGCAGCTCAGACCGATACTACGAGCAGTACTTC.

The J gene is TRBJ2-7, the V gene TRBV29-1; 11 nucleotides line up with TRBD1. The CDR3 loop spans 14 amino acids. V gave up 0 bases and J gave up 3 bases; unmatched junction bases: 1. The germline V gene encodes CDR1 SQVTM and CDR2 ANQGSEA. This chain's CDR3 is CSVEEGTGGYEQYF. CDR3 sequence (DNA): TGCAGCGTTGAAGAGGGGACAGGGGGCTACGAGCAGTACTTC.

The V call is TRBV11-2, the J call TRBJ2-7; D is ambiguous. The V gene lost 5 bases and the J gene lost 2 bases, with 13 bases spanning the gap. This CDR3 has 14 amino acids. Germline CDR1 and CDR2: SGHAT and FQNNGV. This CDR3 reads CASSLGFGTYEQYF. CDR3 DNA sequence: TGTGCCAGCAGCCTAGGTTTTGGAACCTACGAGCAGTACTTC. Drawing the rest from reference TRBV11-2 and TRBJ2-7, the complete variable domain is EAGVAQSPRYKIIEKRQSVAFWCNPISGHATLYWYQQILGQGPKLLIQFQNNGVVDDSQLPKDRFSAERLKGVDSTLKIQPAKLEDSAVYLCASSLGFGTYEQYFGPGTRLTVT.

This clone was seen a single time. The DNA of the CDR3 is TGTGCCAGCAGACCGGGACAGGGGGTCAATCAGCCCCAGCATTTT. It codes for CASRPGQGVNQPQHF. The chain uses TRBV27 and TRBJ1-5, with 11 bases that match TRBD1. The V and J ends lost 6 bases and 3 bases, in that order; junction bases with no gene match: 4. The germline V gene has CDR1 MNHEY and CDR2 SMNVEV (reference sequence). The CDR3 extends over 15 amino acids.